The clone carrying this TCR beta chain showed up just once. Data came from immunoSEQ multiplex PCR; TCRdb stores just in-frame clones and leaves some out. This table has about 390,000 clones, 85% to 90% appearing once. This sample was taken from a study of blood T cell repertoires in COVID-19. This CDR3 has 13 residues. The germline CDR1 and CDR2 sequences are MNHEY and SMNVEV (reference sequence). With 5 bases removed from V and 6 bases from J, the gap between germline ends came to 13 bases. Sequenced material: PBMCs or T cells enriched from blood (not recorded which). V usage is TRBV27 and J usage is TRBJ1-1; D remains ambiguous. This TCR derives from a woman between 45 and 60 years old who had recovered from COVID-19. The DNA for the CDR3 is TGTGCCAGCAGTGTCACAGTGTACTCTGAAGCTTTCTTT. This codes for CASSVTVYSEAFF.